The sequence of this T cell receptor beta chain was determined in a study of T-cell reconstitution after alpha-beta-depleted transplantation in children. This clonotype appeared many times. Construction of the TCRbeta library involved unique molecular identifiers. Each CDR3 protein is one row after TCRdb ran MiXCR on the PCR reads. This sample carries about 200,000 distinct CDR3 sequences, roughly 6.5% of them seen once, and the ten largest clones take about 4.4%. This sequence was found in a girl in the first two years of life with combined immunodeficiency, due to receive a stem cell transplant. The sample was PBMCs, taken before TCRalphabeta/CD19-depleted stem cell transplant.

CDR3 sequence: CSVETGADYEQYF. Here the CDR3 DNA reads TGCAGCGTTGAAACCGGGGCGGACTACGAGCAGTACTTC. The chain recombines TRBV29-1 with TRBJ2-7; D might be TRBD1 or TRBD2, each matching 5 bases. V lost 2 bases and J 3 bases, leaving 11 bases between the germline ends. Germline CDR1 reads SQVTM; CDR2 reads ANQGSEA. This CDR3 contains 13 residues.